One sample yielded the 10 T cell receptor beta chains listed below, sequenced in a study of OX40 agonist ivuxolimab in advanced cancers. Using immunoSEQ multiplex PCR, the repertoire was profiled, and TCRdb retains in-frame clones only, with some absent. The profile covers 55,000 to 75,000 clones, with 86% appearing a single time and under 0.75% taken by the ten largest. Sample: CD4+ or CD8+ T cells sorted from blood, taken in a trial of the OX40 agonist ivuxolimab. These receptors all stem from an adult with an advanced solid tumor such as melanoma, head and neck, liver or kidney cancer.

The chain is built from TRBV27 and TRBJ2-5, with 8 bases that match TRBD1. The length of the CDR3 is 13 residues. Germline loops: CDR1 MNHEY, CDR2 SMNVEV (reference sequence). With V trimmed by 5 bases and J by 4 bases, 3 bases remained unmatched. The CDR3: CASSTGGGETQYF. CDR3 DNA sequence: TGTGCCAGCAGTACAGGGGGTGGAGAGACCCAGTACTTC.

The gene calls are TRBV10-2 and TRBJ2-7; no definite D call. V lost 4 bases to trimming and J lost 2 bases, with 12 bases between them. Per the germline V gene, CDR1 is WSHSY and CDR2 is SAAADI. This CDR3 is built from 14 residues. The CDR3 sequence: CASSAGVPAYEQYF. The CDR3 coding sequence is TGCGCCAGCAGTGCAGGCGTTCCGGCCTACGAGCAGTACTTC.

This rearrangement joins TRBV5-4 to TRBJ2-7; weak D call: TRBD1 (6 bases). The CDR3 covers 14 residues. Germline V lookup: CDR1 SGHNT, CDR2 YYREEE (reference sequence). V was clipped by 4 bases and J by 2 bases, with 13 bases between them. CDR3 residues: CASSRPGDPYEQYF. CDR3 DNA: TGTGCCAGCAGCCGCCCAGGGGACCCCTACGAGCAGTACTTC.

The rearrangement links TRBV6-5 to TRBJ1-2, with 7 bases identical to TRBD1. Trimming at V came to 6 bases and at J to 5 bases, leaving 3 bases not matched to a gene. CDR1 is MNHEY and CDR2 is SVGAGI in the germline V gene. The CDR3 runs to 12 residues. The CDR3 reads CASRTGTYGYTF. In nucleotides, the CDR3 is TGTGCCAGCAGGACAGGGACGTATGGCTACACCTTC.

This sequence joins TRBV9 and TRBJ2-1, with a weak D call TRBD2 (5 bases). This CDR3 region has 15 residues. The germline V and J ends were trimmed by 4 bases and 5 bases, with 16 bases remaining between them. Germline CDR1 reads SGDLS; CDR2 reads YYNGEE. The CDR3 nucleotides read TGTGCCAGCAGCCCTAGGACTGGCCGCCACAATGAGCAGTTCTTC. Its protein is CASSPRTGRHNEQFF.

The V gene is TRBV9, the J gene TRBJ2-5; D is possibly TRBD1 or TRBD2 (5 bases each). Trimming took off 0 bases at V and 4 bases at J, with 13 bases between the two ends. Germline values: CDR1 SGDLS, CDR2 YYNGEE. CDR3 size: 15 residues. CDR3 protein: CASSVVGTGGETQYF. The DNA for the CDR3 is TGTGCCAGCAGCGTAGTCGGGACCGGAGGAGAGACCCAGTACTTC.

This sequence joins TRBV4-3 and TRBJ2-7; 7 nucleotides align to TRBD2. The germline gives CDR1 LGHNA, CDR2 YSLEER. This CDR3 has 15 amino acids. The J segment lost 7 bases and the V segment lost 1 base, leaving 10 bases of the junction unmatched. The CDR3 loop reads CASSQGLAGAKEQYF. For the CDR3, the DNA is TGCGCCAGCAGCCAAGGCCTTGCGGGAGCGAAAGAGCAGTACTTC.

V is TRBV27 and J is TRBJ1-3, with 7 positions matching TRBD1. The ends lost 10 bases at V and 1 base at J; junction bases unmatched: 22. CDR1 and CDR2 (germline): MNHEY, SMNVEV (reference sequence). The CDR3 has 19 residues. Written as DNA, the CDR3 is TGTGCCAACGAACTCTCCCTGGGACGGAAACAGGGGTCTGGAAACACCATATATTTT. Translation gives CANELSLGRKQGSGNTIYF.

The chain carries TRBV5-6 and TRBJ2-7; 10 bases agree with TRBD2. This CDR3 has 15 amino acids. V lost 2 bases and J lost 7; bases outside the gene matches: 9. The germline gives CDR1 SGHDT, CDR2 YYEEEE. The CDR3 DNA follows: TGTGCCAGCAGCTTTTTAAGCGGGAGGGCCCCGGAGCAGTACTTC. This codes for CASSFLSGRAPEQYF.

The chain recombines TRBV6-6 with TRBJ2-5, with D possibly being TRBD1 or TRBD2 (5 bases each). The CDR3 spans 14 residues. CDR1 and CDR2 (germline): MNHNY, SVGAGI (reference sequence). Trimming shortened V by 6 bases and J by 2 bases, and 13 bases separated the two germline ends. CDR3 DNA: TGTGCCAGCAGCTTCGGGGCAGCTCAAGAGACCCAGTACTTC. Its protein is CASSFGAAQETQYF.